The T cell receptor beta chain described here comes from a study of hypomethylating agent response in myelodysplastic syndrome. About the research overall: Either azacitidine (about 75% of the 11) or decitabine (3 of 11) was given. Patients with myelodysplastic syndrome were 8 or 9 male and 2 female. Broader study findings: Shared GLIPH2 clusters possibly recognizing novel MDS antigens remain unconfirmed. Richness, rarefaction diversity and clonality did not change significantly after hypomethylating treatment.

Sequencing was performed with immunoSEQ multiplex PCR; in TCRdb, only in-frame clones are kept and a portion is missing. The data show some 5,700 clones, about nine tenths seen once. Germline assignment: CDR1 MRHNA and CDR2 SNTAGT. Trimming stripped 5 bases from V and 3 bases from J, with 5 bases between. This CDR3 contains 11 residues. On this clone itself: Its antigen is not identified.

This sequence originates from a human donor with myelodysplastic syndrome. This chain uses TRBV6-4 with TRBJ2-7; D is ambiguous. The source material was bone marrow, sampled before or after starting hypomethylating agent treatment for myelodysplastic syndrome (not recorded which). CDR3 bases: TGTGCCAGCAGTTCGGTCTACGAGCAGTACTTC. Encoded protein: CASSSVYEQYF.